This T cell receptor (beta chain) came from a study of blood T cell repertoires in COVID-19. In the study overall: Samples came from the United States, Italy and Spain, spanning acute and convalescent COVID-19. The analysed material was cDNA or gDNA that came from T cells, B-cell-depleted T cells, or PBMCs.

Enrolled during active infection, Seattle patients were then followed longitudinally. Trimming removed 1 base from V and 1 base from J, with 9 bases in between. CDR1 MNHEY and CDR2 SMNVEV come from the germline V gene (reference sequence). The CDR3 totals 15 residues. This table comes from immunoSEQ multiplex PCR, and its TCRdb copy is limited to in-frame clones, with some not included. The sample shows some 450,000 clones, 85% to 90% of them seen only once. The sequenced material came from peripheral blood. V usage is TRBV27 and J usage is TRBJ2-3; maybe TRBD2 (5 bases). The source of this sequence is a man younger than 30 with COVID-19, enrolled during active disease. The CDR3 DNA reads TGTGCCAGCAGTTTATATCTAGCAGGCACAGATACGCAGTATTTT. Translating it yields CASSLYLAGTDTQYF.